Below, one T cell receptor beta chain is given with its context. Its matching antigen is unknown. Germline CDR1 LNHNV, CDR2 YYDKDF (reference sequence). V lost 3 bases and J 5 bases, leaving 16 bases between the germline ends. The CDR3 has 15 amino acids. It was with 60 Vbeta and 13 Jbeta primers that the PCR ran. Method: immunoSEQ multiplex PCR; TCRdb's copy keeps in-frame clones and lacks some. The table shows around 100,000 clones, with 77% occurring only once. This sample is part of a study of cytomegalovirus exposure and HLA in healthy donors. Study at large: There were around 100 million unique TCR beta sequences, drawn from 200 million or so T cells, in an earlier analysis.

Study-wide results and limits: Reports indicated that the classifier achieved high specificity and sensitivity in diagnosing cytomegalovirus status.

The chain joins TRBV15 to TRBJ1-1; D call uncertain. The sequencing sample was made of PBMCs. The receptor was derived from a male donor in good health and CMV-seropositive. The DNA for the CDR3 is TGTGCCACCAGCAGCGGGGTCAGCGGGGAGACTGAAGCTTTCTTT. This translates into CATSSGVSGETEAFF.